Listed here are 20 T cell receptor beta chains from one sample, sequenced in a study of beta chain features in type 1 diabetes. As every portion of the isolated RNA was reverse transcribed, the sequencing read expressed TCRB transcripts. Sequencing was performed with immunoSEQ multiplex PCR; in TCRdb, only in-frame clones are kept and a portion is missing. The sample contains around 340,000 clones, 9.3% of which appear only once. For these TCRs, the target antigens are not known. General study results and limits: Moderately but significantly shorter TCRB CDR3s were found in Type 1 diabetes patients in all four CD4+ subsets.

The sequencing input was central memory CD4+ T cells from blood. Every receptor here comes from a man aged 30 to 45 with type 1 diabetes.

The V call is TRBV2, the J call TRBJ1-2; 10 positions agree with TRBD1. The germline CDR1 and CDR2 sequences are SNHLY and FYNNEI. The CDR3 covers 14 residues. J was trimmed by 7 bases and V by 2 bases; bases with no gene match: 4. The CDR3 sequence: CASSEQRTGGGYTF. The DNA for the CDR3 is TGTGCCAGCAGTGAACAAAGGACAGGGGGTGGCTACACCTTC.

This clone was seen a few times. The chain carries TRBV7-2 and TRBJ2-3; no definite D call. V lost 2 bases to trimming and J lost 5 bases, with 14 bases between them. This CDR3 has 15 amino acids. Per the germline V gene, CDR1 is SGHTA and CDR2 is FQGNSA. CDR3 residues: CASSLILGRIDTQYF. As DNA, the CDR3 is TGTGCCAGCAGCTTAATTTTAGGGCGGATAGATACGCAGTATTTT.

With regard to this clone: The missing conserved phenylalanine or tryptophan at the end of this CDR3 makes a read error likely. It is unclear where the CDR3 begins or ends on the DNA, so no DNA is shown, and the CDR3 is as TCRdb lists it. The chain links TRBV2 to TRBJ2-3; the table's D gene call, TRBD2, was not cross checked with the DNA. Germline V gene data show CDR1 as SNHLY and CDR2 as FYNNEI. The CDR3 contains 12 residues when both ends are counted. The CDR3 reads CASTGLAGVPRL.

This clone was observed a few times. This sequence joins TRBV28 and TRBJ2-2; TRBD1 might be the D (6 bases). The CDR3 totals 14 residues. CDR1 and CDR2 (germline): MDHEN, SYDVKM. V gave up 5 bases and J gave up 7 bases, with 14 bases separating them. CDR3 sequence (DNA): TGTGCCAGCAGTACTCAAACAGGGATCGGGGAGCTGTTTTTT. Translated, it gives CASSTQTGIGELFF.

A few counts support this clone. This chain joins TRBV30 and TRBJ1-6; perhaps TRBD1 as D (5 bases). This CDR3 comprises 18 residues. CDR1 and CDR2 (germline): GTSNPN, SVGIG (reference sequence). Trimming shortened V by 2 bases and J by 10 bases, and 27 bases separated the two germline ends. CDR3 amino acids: CAWSPSAFQGPFGSPLHF. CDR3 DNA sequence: TGTGCCTGGAGTCCTTCGGCCTTTCAGGGTCCTTTTGGCTCACCCCTCCACTTT.

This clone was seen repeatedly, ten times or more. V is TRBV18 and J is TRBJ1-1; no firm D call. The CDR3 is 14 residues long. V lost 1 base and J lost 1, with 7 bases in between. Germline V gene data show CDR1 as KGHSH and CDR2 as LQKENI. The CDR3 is CASSPRNGNTEAFF. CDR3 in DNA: TGTGCCAGCTCACCACGGAACGGGAACACTGAAGCTTTCTTT. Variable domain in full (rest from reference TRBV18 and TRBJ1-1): NAGVMQNPRHLVRRRGQEARLRCSPMKGHSHVYWYRQLPEEGLKFMVYLQKENIIDESGMPKERFSAEFPKEGPSILRIQQVVRGDSAAYFCASSPRNGNTEAFFGQGTRLTVV.

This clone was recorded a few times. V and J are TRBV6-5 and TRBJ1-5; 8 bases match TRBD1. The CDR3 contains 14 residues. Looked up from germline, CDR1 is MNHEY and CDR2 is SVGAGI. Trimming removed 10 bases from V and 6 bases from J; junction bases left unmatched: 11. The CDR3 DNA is TGTGCCATCAGCTCACAGGGGGTTGGTCAGCCCCAGCATTTT. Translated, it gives CAISSQGVGQPQHF.

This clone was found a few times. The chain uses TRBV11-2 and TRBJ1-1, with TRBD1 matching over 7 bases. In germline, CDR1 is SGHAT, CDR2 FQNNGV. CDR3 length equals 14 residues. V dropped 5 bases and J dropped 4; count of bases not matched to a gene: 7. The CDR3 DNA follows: TGTGCCAGCAGCCCGAGCAGGGGGAGCACTGAAGCTTTCTTT. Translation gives CASSPSRGSTEAFF.

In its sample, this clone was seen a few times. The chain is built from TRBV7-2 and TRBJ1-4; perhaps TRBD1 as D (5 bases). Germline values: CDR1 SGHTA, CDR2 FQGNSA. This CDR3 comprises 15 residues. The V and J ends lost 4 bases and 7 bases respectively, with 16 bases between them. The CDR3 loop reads CASSSRDREGEKLFF. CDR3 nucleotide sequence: TGTGCCAGCAGCTCCCGGGACCGGGAGGGTGAAAAACTGTTTTTT.

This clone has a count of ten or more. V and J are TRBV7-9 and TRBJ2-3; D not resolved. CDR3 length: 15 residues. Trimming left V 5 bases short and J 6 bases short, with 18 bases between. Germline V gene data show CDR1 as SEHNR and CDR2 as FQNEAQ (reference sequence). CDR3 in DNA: TGTGCCAGCAGCCCCAGTGGCAGCCCCAGCGATACGCAGTATTTT. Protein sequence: CASSPSGSPSDTQYF. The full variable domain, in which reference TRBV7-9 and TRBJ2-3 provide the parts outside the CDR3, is DTGVSQNPRHKITKRGQNVTFRCDPISEHNRLYWYRQTLGQGPEFLTYFQNEAQLEKSRLLSDRFSAERPKGSFSTLEIQRTEQGDSAMYLCASSPSGSPSDTQYFGPGTRLTVL.

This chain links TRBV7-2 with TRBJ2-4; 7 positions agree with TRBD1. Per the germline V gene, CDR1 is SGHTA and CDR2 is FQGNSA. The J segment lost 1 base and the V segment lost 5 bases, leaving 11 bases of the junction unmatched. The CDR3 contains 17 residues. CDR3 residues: CASSGWQGDYAKNIQYF. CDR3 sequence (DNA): TGTGCCAGCAGCGGATGGCAGGGGGATTATGCCAAAAACATTCAGTACTTC. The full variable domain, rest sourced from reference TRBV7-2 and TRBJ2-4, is GAGVSQSPSNKVTEKGKDVELRCDPISGHTALYWYRQSLGQGLEFLIYFQGNSAPDKSGLPSDRFSAERTGGSVSTLTIQRTQQEDSAVYLCASSGWQGDYAKNIQYFGAGTRLSVL.

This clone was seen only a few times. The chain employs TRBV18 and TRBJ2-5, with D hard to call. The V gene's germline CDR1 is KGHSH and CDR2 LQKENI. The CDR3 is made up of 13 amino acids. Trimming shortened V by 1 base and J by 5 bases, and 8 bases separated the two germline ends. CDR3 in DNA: TGTGCCAGCTCACCACGAAGTGCGGAGACCCAGTACTTC. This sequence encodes CASSPRSAETQYF.

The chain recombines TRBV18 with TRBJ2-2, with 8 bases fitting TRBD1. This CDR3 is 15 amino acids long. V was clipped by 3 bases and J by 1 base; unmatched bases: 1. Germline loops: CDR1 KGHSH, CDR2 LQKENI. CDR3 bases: TGTGCCAGCTCACCGGGGACAGGGAACACCGGGGAGCTGTTTTTT. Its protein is CASSPGTGNTGELFF.

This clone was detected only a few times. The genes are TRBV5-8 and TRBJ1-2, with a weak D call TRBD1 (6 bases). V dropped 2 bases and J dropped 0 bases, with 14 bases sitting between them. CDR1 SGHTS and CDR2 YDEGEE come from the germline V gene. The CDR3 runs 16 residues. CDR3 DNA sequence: TGTGCCAGCAGCTTATATAGGGCAGGGGCTAACTATGGCTACACCTTC. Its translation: CASSLYRAGANYGYTF.

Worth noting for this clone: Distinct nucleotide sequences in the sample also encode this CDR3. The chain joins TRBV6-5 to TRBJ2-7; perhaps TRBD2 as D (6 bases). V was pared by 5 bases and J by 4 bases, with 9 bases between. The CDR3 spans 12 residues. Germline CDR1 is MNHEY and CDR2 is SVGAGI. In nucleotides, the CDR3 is TGTGCCAGCAGTGGGACTGTTTACGAGCAGTACTTC. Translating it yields CASSGTVYEQYF.

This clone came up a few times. The CDR3 region has the DNA TGCGCCAGCAGCTTGACTAACCAAGAGACCCAGTACTTC. Amino acid sequence: CASSLTNQETQYF. This chain links TRBV5-1 with TRBJ2-5; D is undetermined. Germline assignment: CDR1 SGHRS and CDR2 YFSETQ. V lost 1 base and J lost 0, with 4 bases in between. The CDR3 has 13 amino acids.

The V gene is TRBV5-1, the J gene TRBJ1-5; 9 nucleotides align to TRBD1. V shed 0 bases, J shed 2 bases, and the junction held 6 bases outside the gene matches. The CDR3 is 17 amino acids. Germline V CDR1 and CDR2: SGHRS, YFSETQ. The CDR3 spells CASSLGLQGAGNQPQHF. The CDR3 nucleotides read TGCGCCAGCAGCTTGGGTTTACAGGGGGCAGGCAATCAGCCCCAGCATTTT.

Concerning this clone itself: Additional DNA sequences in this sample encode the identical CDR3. The CDR3: CASSFLAETQYF. In nucleotides, the CDR3 is TGTGCCAGCAGCTTTTTAGCGGAGACCCAGTACTTC. The chain recombines TRBV7-2 with TRBJ2-5, with D perhaps TRBD2 (5 bases). The V end was cut by 3 bases, the J end by 5 bases, with 7 bases between. The CDR3 is made up of 12 amino acids. CDR1 and CDR2 (germline): SGHTA, FQGNSA.

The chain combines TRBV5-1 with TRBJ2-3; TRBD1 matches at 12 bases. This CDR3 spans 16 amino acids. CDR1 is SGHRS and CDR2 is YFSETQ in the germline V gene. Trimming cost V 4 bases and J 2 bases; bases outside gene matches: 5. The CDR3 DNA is TGCGCCAGCAGCCTAGGGACAGGGGGCCCCACAGATACGCAGTATTTT. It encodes CASSLGTGGPTDTQYF.

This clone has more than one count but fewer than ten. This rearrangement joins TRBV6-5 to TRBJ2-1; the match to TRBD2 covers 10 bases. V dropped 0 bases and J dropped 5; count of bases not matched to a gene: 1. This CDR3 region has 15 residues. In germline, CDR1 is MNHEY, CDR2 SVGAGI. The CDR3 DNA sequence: TGTGCCAGCAGTTACTCGACTAGCGGGCACAATGAGCAGTTCTTC. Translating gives CASSYSTSGHNEQFF.